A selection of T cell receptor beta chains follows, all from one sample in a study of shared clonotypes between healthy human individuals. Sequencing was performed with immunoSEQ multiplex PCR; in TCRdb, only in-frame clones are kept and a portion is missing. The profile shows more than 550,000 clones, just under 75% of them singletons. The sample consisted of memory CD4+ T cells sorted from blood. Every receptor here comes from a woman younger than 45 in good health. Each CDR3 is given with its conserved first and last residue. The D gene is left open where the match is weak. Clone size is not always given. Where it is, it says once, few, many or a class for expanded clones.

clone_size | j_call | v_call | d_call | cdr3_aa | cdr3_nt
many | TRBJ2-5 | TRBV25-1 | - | CASSEPGAGAKETQYF | TGTGCCAGCAGTGAGCCGGGCGCCGGGGCGAAAGAGACCCAGTACTTC
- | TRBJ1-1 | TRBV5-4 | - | CASSLDRGQNTEAFF | TGTGCCAGCAGCTTGGATAGGGGACAGAACACTGAAGCTTTCTTT
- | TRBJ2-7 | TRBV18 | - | CASSPRAGRHEQYF | TGTGCCAGCTCACCACGAGCAGGGCGCCACGAGCAGTACTTC
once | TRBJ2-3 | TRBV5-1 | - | CASSLGEESPGYF | TGCGCCAGCAGCTTGGGGGAGGAATCCCCGGGGTATTTT
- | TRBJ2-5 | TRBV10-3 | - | CAISEPPKGRETQYF | TGTGCCATCAGTGAGCCTCCCAAGGGCAGAGAGACCCAGTACTTC
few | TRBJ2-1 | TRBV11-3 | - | CASSLGTGFGIPNEQFF | TGTGCCAGCAGCTTAGGTACGGGATTCGGTATACCCAATGAGCAGTTCTTC
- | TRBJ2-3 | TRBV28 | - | CASTPGQGTSTDTQYF | TGTGCCAGCACCCCGGGGCAGGGTACTAGCACAGATACGCAGTATTTT
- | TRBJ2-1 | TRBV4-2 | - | CASSQEGTFTEVDNEQFF | TGTGCCAGCAGCCAAGAAGGGACATTCACGGAGGTCGACAATGAGCAGTTCTTC
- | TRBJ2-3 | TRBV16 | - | CASSHLWGPDTDTQYF | TGTGCCAGCAGCCACCTTTGGGGGCCCGACACAGATACGCAGTATTTT
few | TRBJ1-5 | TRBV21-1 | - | CASLKGVGRDRGTRSNQPQHF | TGTGCCAGCTTAAAAGGGGTAGGTCGGGACAGGGGCACGCGGAGCAATCAGCCCCAGCATTTT
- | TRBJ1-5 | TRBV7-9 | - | CASSLAYSEDQPQHF | TGTGCCAGCAGCTTAGCGTATTCGGAGGATCAGCCCCAGCATTTT
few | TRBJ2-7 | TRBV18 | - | CASSPPGVNEQYF | TGTGCCAGCTCACCACCGGGAGTCAACGAGCAGTACTTC
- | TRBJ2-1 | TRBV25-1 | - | CASSPWNGRRHEQFF | TGTGCCAGCAGCCCCTGGAACGGGAGACGACATGAGCAGTTCTTC
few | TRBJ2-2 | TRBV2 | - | CASIVGAGTGELFF | TGTGCCAGCATTGTAGGGGCCGGCACCGGGGAGCTGTTTTTT
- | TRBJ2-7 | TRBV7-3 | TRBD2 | CASSTGLATSYEQYF | TGTGCCAGCAGCACGGGACTAGCGACATCCTACGAGCAGTACTTC
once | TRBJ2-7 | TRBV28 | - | CASSSYRVEQYF | TGTGCCAGCAGTTCATACAGGGTCGAGCAGTACTTC
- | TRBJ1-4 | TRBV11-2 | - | CASSLGYSVSLPEKLFF | TGTGCCAGCAGCTTAGGTTATAGCGTCAGCCTCCCAGAAAAACTGTTTTTT
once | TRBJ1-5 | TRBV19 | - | CASSTIAGEGGQPQHF | TGTGCCAGTAGTACGATCGCGGGGGAAGGAGGACAGCCCCAGCATTTT
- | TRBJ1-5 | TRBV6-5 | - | CASSWRTGNQPQHF | TGTGCCAGCAGCTGGAGGACGGGTAATCAGCCCCAGCATTTT
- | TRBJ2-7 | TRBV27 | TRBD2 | CASTTGTSPYEQYF | TGTGCCAGCACAACCGGGACTAGTCCATACGAGCAGTACTTC
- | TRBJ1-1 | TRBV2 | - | CASMGGRNTEAFF | TGTGCCAGCATGGGGGGGAGGAACACTGAAGCTTTCTTT
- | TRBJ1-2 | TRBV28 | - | CASSLIQDYGYTF | TGTGCCAGCAGTTTAATCCAGGACTATGGCTACACCTTC
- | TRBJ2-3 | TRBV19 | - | CASSPNRDPDWADTQYF | TGTGCCAGTAGCCCTAACCGGGACCCAGATTGGGCAGATACGCAGTATTTT
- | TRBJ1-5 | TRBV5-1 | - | CASSLGEKQPQHF | TGCGCCAGCAGCTTGGGGGAAAAGCAGCCCCAGCATTTT
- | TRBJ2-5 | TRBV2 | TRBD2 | CASSIGTRGETQYF | TGTGCCAGCAGTATTGGGACTAGAGGAGAGACCCAGTACTTC
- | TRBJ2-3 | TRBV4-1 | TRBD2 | CASSQELRGGSTDTQYF | TGCGCCAGCAGCCAAGAGCTACGCGGGGGAAGCACAGATACGCAGTATTTT
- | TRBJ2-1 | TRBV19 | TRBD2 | CASSPGTSGSGTYNEQFF | TGTGCCAGTAGTCCCGGGACTAGCGGGAGTGGGACCTACAATGAGCAGTTCTTC
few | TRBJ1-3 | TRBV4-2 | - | CASSRIGQPNTIYF | TGTGCCAGCAGCCGTATTGGGCAGCCGAACACCATATATTTT
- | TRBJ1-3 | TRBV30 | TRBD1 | CAWGTGVLGNTIYF | TGTGCCTGGGGGACAGGGGTGTTAGGAAACACCATATATTTT
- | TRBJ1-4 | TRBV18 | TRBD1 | CASSMGQGRNEKLFF | TGTGCCAGCTCAATGGGACAGGGCCGTAATGAAAAACTGTTTTTT
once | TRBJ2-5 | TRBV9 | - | CASSVEETQYF | TGTGCCAGCAGCGTCGAGGAGACCCAGTACTTC
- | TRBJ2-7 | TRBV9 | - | CASSSPTGQRNEQYF | TGTGCCAGCAGTTCCCCCACGGGACAAAGGAACGAGCAGTACTTC
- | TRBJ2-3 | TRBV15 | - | CATSFIQSADTQYF | TGTGCCACCAGTTTCATACAGAGCGCAGATACGCAGTATTTT
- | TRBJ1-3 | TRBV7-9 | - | CASSFYTDFSGNTIYF | TGTGCCAGCAGCTTCTACACGGACTTCTCTGGAAACACCATATATTTT
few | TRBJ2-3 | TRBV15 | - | CATSNEGRATDTQYF | TGTGCCACCAGCAACGAGGGCAGGGCCACAGATACGCAGTATTTT
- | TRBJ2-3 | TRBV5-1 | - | CASSLIGLDTDTQYF | TGCGCCAGCAGCTTGATAGGGTTGGACACAGATACGCAGTATTTT
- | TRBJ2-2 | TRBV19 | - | CASSLRLAGELFF | TGTGCCAGTAGTTTAAGACTAGCCGGGGAGCTGTTTTTT
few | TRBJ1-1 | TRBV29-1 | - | CSAQKGDTEAFF | TGCAGCGCGCAAAAGGGGGACACTGAAGCTTTCTTT